This entry describes one T cell receptor beta chain. With 1 base clipped from V and 4 bases from J, the junction kept 9 bases outside the gene matches. Germline V gene lookup returns CDR1 LNHNV and CDR2 YYDKDF (reference sequence). CDR3 length equals 16 residues. The sample originates from a study of blood T cell repertoires in COVID-19. The overall study: Sites in the United States, Italy and Spain provided acute and convalescent COVID-19 samples. T cells, B-cell-depleted T cells, or PBMCs provided the cDNA or gDNA that served as material.

Original data processing: Nucleated cell number was recorded as an estimate derived from reference gene primer amplification. Produced via immunoSEQ multiplex PCR; TCRdb's table is partial and in-frame only. V and J calls and clone size are those listed in that table; D and trimming were worked out from the DNA. The sample yields about 68,000 clones, approximately 85% seen once. The clonotype was recovered from a man aged 45-60 years with acute or convalescent COVID-19. The specimen sequenced was peripheral blood. The rearrangement joins TRBV15 to TRBJ1-1; 7 positions agree with TRBD1. The CDR3 here is CATSRGGGAYLTEAFF. The CDR3 coding sequence is TGTGCCACCAGCAGAGGAGGGGGCGCGTATCTCACTGAAGCTTTCTTT.